This TCR beta chain emerged from a study of Ad26.COV2.S vaccination and SARS-CoV-2 variants. This sample's treatment: about 20 received Ad26.COV2.S at low or high dose, single or two shots; roughly five received placebo; per-sample allocation not given. Each sample was drawn 63 days after the first injection (of vaccine or placebo). Assay used: immunoSEQ multiplex PCR; TCRdb lists only in-frame clones, some missing. The sample carries some 320,000 clones, approximately 80% recorded once. V dropped 4 bases and J dropped 5 bases, with 14 bases sitting between them. CDR1 is SNHLY, CDR2 FYNNEI, per germline. The length of the CDR3 is 14 residues.

Sample: peripheral blood, taken in a trial of Ad26.COV2.S vaccine versus placebo. This receptor was taken from a person aged 18-60 years who received the Ad26.COV2.S COVID-19 vaccine or a placebo. This chain links TRBV2 with TRBJ1-1; the D gene is possibly TRBD1 (5 bases). The CDR3 nucleotides are TGTGCCAGCAGTGTAGAGGGGATCGATACTGAAGCTTTCTTT. Protein product: CASSVEGIDTEAFF.